This TCR beta chain was documented in a study of blood T cells in healthy people across ages. The study's findings and limits: Investigators viewed diversity estimates from one million T cells as underestimates, the study reported. Expanded clonotype changes were possibly confounded by unknown donor CMV status. Aged donors had fewer naive CD4+ cells and lower diversity than long-lived donors.

A sample-barcoded 5' primer and a J-beta primer mix were used in a second PCR of roughly 7 to 11 cycles. One entry per CDR3 protein, called by TCRdb with MiXCR from the 5' RACE reads. The sample has hundreds of thousands of distinct CDR3 sequences, 32% seen once. No fewer than 5.5 micrograms of total RNA were isolated from every sample. CDR3 length: 13 residues. Per the germline V gene, CDR1 is SGHTA and CDR2 is FQGNSA. The V and J ends lost 4 bases and 3 bases respectively, with 10 bases between them. This clonotype was counted between two and nine times. Its antigen is currently unknown. Sequencing was performed on blood. The sequence came from a woman of 80 years or more in good health. The chain employs TRBV7-2 and TRBJ2-7, with D possibly TRBD1 on 6 matching bases. CDR3 residues: CASSSGVLYEQYF. CDR3 nucleotides: TGTGCCAGCAGCTCAGGGGTTCTCTACGAGCAGTACTTC. The complete variable domain, with remaining parts taken from reference TRBV7-2 and TRBJ2-7, reads GAGVSQSPSNKVTEKGKDVELRCDPISGHTALYWYRQSLGQGLEFLIYFQGNSAPDKSGLPSDRFSAERTGGSVSTLTIQRTQQEDSAVYLCASSSGVLYEQYFGPGTRLTVT.